The 15 T cell receptor beta chains below all came from one sample that was sequenced in a study of blood T cell repertoires in COVID-19. Sequencing was performed with immunoSEQ multiplex PCR; in TCRdb, only in-frame clones are kept and a portion is missing. The repertoire holds approximately 200,000 clones, with approximately 88% as singletons. The sample taken for sequencing was PBMCs or T cells enriched from blood (not recorded which). The receptors were sampled from a woman aged 25-40 years who had been exposed to COVID-19.

The sample holds one count of this clone. The CDR3 DNA reads TGTGCCAGCAGCAGAGGACTAGCGAACAACGAGCAGTACTTC. The encoded protein is CASSRGLANNEQYF. The J gene is TRBJ2-7, the V gene TRBV21-1; the listed D gene, TRBD2, was not tested against the DNA. TRBV21-1 is shown as a pseudogene. The CDR3 extends over 14 amino acids.

This clone was observed once. The V call is TRBV3-1 (or the pseudogene TRBV3-2), the J call TRBJ1-5; the D gene is possibly TRBD1 (5 bases). This CDR3 contains 15 residues. Germline V gene sequence: CDR1 LGHDT, CDR2 YNNKEL (reference sequence). Trimming removed 0 bases at V and 3 bases at J, with 9 bases between. The chain's CDR3 is CASSQDGGANQPQHF. Here the CDR3 DNA reads TGTGCCAGCAGCCAAGATGGCGGGGCCAATCAGCCCCAGCATTTT.

A single count supports this clone. The genes are TRBV5-1 and TRBJ2-1; tentatively, D is TRBD2 (6 bases). The CDR3 runs to 16 residues. CDR1 is SGHRS and CDR2 is YFSETQ in the germline V gene. V lost 0 bases, J lost 0 bases, and 10 bases lay in between. In DNA, the CDR3 is TGCGCCAGCAGCTTGGTGGCCGGGAGCTCCTACAATGAGCAGTTCTTC. Translated, it gives CASSLVAGSSYNEQFF. Full variable domain (remainder filled in from reference TRBV5-1 and TRBJ2-1): KAGVTQTPRYLIKTRGQQVTLSCSPISGHRSVSWYQQTPGQGLQFLFEYFSETQRNKGNFPGRFSGRQFSNSRSEMNVSTLELGDSALYLCASSLVAGSSYNEQFFGPGTRLTVL.

V gene TRBV15 combines with J gene TRBJ2-3, with D perhaps TRBD2 (6 bases). CDR1 is LNHNV, CDR2 YYDKDF, per germline (reference sequence). CDR3 length equals 15 residues. Deletions cut 3 bases from V and 3 bases from J, with 13 bases between. The CDR3 sequence: CATSSPEGRTDTQYF. CDR3 bases: TGTGCCACCAGCAGTCCGGAGGGACGGACAGATACGCAGTATTTT.

To note about this clone: Other nucleotide sequences from this sample produce the same CDR3. The chain employs TRBV6-1 and TRBJ2-2, with 8 bases aligning to TRBD1. The trim removed 3 bases at V and 3 bases at J, leaving 3 bases unmatched. Germline V lookup: CDR1 MNHNS, CDR2 SASEGT. This CDR3 has 15 amino acids. The CDR3 DNA follows: TGTGCCAGCAGTGAGGGGACAGGAGACACCGGGGAGCTGTTTTTT. It codes for CASSEGTGDTGELFF.

This chain connects TRBV6-5 to TRBJ1-4; 7 bases align to TRBD1. Per germline, CDR1 MNHEY and CDR2 SVGAGI. The CDR3 contains 14 residues. V dropped 5 bases and J dropped 2; count of bases not matched to a gene: 2. The CDR3 reads CASSLTGTNEKLFF. The CDR3 bases are TGTGCCAGCAGTCTGACAGGGACTAATGAAAAACTGTTTTTT.

The chain joins TRBV6-5 to TRBJ2-7; 8 bases fit TRBD1. This CDR3 contains 14 residues. V shed 6 bases and J 2 bases; nucleotides not matched to a gene: 6. From germline, CDR1 is MNHEY and CDR2 SVGAGI. The CDR3 nucleotides read TGTGCCAGCAGCTCCCCGACAGGGGCCTACGAGCAGTACTTC. This translates into CASSSPTGAYEQYF.

This clone was counted once. The chain has TRBV3-1 (or the pseudogene TRBV3-2) and TRBJ2-3; D is undetermined. Trimming removed 0 bases from V and 6 bases from J, with 10 bases in between. This CDR3 region has 14 residues. Germline V gene data show CDR1 as LGHDT and CDR2 as YNNKEL (reference sequence). In DNA, the CDR3 is TGTGCCAGCAGCCAAGATTGGGCCTTTGATACGCAGTATTTT. Its translation: CASSQDWAFDTQYF.

CDR3 sequence reads: CASSPQGTAYEQYF. CDR3 DNA: TGTGCCAGCAGTCCTCAGGGAACGGCCTACGAGCAGTACTTC. This chain uses TRBV6-5 with TRBJ2-7; maybe TRBD1 (5 bases). This CDR3 has 14 amino acids. V was clipped by 5 bases and J by 2 bases, with 13 bases between them. Per germline, CDR1 MNHEY and CDR2 SVGAGI.

This rearrangement joins TRBV24-1 to TRBJ2-3; TRBD1 is a possible D gene (6 bases). Germline V lookup: CDR1 KGHDR, CDR2 SFDVKD. Deletions cut 0 bases from V and 2 bases from J, with 8 bases between. This CDR3 is built from 15 residues. CDR3 in DNA: TGTGCCACCAGTGATTTGACAGGGCACACAGATACGCAGTATTTT. As protein: CATSDLTGHTDTQYF.

The chain carries TRBV4-2 and TRBJ2-7; D is uncertain. The V and J ends lost 0 bases and 0 bases respectively, with 9 bases between them. Germline lookup yields CDR1 LGHNA and CDR2 YNFKEQ. The CDR3 is 15 residues long. CDR3 DNA: TGTGCCAGCAGCCAAGAGGTTAGGAGCTCCTACGAGCAGTACTTC. As protein: CASSQEVRSSYEQYF.

J is TRBJ2-3 and V is TRBV19; TRBD2 is a possible D gene (5 bases). Looked up from germline, CDR1 is LNHDA and CDR2 is SQIVND (reference sequence). This CDR3 is 16 amino acids long. V lost 5 bases and J 2 bases, leaving 17 bases between the germline ends. CDR3 sequence reads: CASSHRGSSHTDTQYF. For the CDR3, the DNA is TGTGCCAGTAGTCATCGCGGGTCCTCGCACACAGATACGCAGTATTTT. The full variable domain, its missing parts supplied by reference TRBV19 and TRBJ2-3, is DGGITQSPKYLFRKEGQNVTLSCEQNLNHDAMYWYRQDPGQGLRLIYYSQIVNDFQKGDIAEGYSVSREKKESFPLTVTSAQKNPTAFYLCASSHRGSSHTDTQYFGPGTRLTVL.

This rearrangement joins TRBV6-1 to TRBJ1-1, with D possibly matching TRBD1 (5 bases). The CDR3 has 14 residues. With 1 base removed from V and 7 bases from J, the gap between germline ends came to 13 bases. Germline loops: CDR1 MNHNS, CDR2 SASEGT. This CDR3 is CASSEVQAGGEAFF. CDR3 sequence (DNA): TGTGCCAGCAGTGAAGTACAGGCTGGTGGTGAAGCTTTCTTT.

V and J are TRBV27 and TRBJ2-2; 12 bases are shared with TRBD2. The germline V gene encodes CDR1 MNHEY and CDR2 SMNVEV (reference sequence). The junction had 7 bases not matched to a gene; V was cut back by 3 bases and J by 5 bases. The CDR3 has 17 residues. The CDR3 coding sequence is TGTGCCAGCAGTTTCTTCGGACTAGCGGGAAAAACCGGGGAGCTGTTTTTT. Its translation: CASSFFGLAGKTGELFF.

The V gene is TRBV9, the J gene TRBJ1-6; a weak D match, TRBD1 (6 bases). Trimming removed 2 bases at V and 6 bases at J, with 9 bases between. The V gene's germline CDR1 is SGDLS and CDR2 YYNGEE. The CDR3 runs to 14 residues. The CDR3 protein is CASSVTGTNSPLHF. The CDR3 DNA is TGTGCCAGCAGCGTGACAGGAACTAATTCACCCCTCCACTTT.